The clone carrying this TCR beta chain was seen only a few times. What it binds is unknown. CDR1 and CDR2 from the germline V gene are LNHDA and SQIVND (reference sequence). The CDR3 extends over 14 amino acids. Trimming removed 3 bases at V and 5 bases at J, with 10 bases between. Production of TCR cDNA was by 5'RACE template switching, which also added a universal primer site and UMIs. Using its own MiXCR run on the 5' RACE reads, TCRdb lists one record per CDR3 protein. The table has 450,000 to 550,000 distinct CDR3 sequences, about 19% seen once. The data stem from a study of T cells after yellow fever vaccination. Study-level points and caveats: Few clonotypes appeared in both CD4 and CD8 compartments. Post-booster samples contained most primary-vaccination clones (around 96% CD4, about 87% CD8).

The chain couples TRBV19 to TRBJ1-4, with D perhaps TRBD1 (6 bases). This receptor was taken from a man in his thirties or forties who received the YFV17D yellow fever vaccine. The sample in question was PBMCs, obtained 15 days after the yellow fever booster vaccination. The DNA for the CDR3 is TGTGCCAGTAGTATGTGGCAGGGGAATGAAAAACTGTTTTTT. Amino acids: CASSMWQGNEKLFF.